This entry lists 26 T cell receptor beta chains sequenced from one sample in a study of regulatory T cells in long-lasting Graves disease. Time point described: persistent/refractory GD, antithyroid drugs over 5 years with positive TRAb. PBMC-derived RNA was used for the TCR library. CDR3-region Arm-PCR and iRepertoire HTBI primers produced the TCR beta libraries. TCRdb reprocessed the multiplex PCR reads via MiXCR and lists one record per CDR3 protein. The sample yields about 430,000 distinct CDR3 sequences, around 20% seen once. The sample was peripheral blood mononuclear cells (PBMCs), taken when the disease was refractory, from a patient treated with antithyroid drugs. These receptors originate from a female donor with Graves disease.

About this clonotype: Since a much larger clone is just one base distant, this may be a read error. The chain is built from TRBV12-3 or TRBV12-4 and TRBJ2-7, with D perhaps matching TRBD1 (5 bases). The CDR3 is 13 residues long. Between the trimmed V and J ends, which lost 6 bases and 0 bases, there was a span of 9 bases. Written as DNA, the CDR3 is TGTGCCAGCAGGGACACCAGCTCCTACGAGCAGTACTTC. Protein sequence: CASRDTSSYEQYF.

This chain joins TRBV7-3 and TRBJ2-7; D is perhaps TRBD2 (5 bases). CDR1 is SGHTA, CDR2 FQGTGA, per germline. Trimming removed 0 bases from V and 5 bases from J, with 8 bases in between. The CDR3 runs 13 residues. The chain's CDR3 is CASSLTRGNEQYF. The CDR3 coding sequence is TGTGCCAGCAGCTTAACGCGAGGGAACGAGCAGTACTTC.

This clonotype occurred many times. The chain links TRBV20-1 to TRBJ2-7, with 7 bases that match TRBD2. Germline CDR1 reads DFQATT; CDR2 reads SNEGSKA (reference sequence). Trimming took 0 bases from V and 3 from J; bases not matched to a gene: 5. There are 14 residues in the CDR3. The CDR3 region has the DNA TGCAGTGCTAGAGACGGGCTAGCGGACTACGAGCAGTACTTC. Its translation: CSARDGLADYEQYF.

This sequence joins TRBV5-8 and TRBJ1-2; D gene ambiguous. Germline V gene sequence: CDR1 SGHTS, CDR2 YDEGEE. The CDR3 has 11 residues. Trimming stripped 4 bases from V and 4 bases from J, with 5 bases between. CDR3 region: CASSGLYGYTF. For the CDR3, the DNA is TGTGCCAGCAGCGGCCTCTATGGCTACACCTTC.

This clonotype turned up a few times. The chain uses TRBV5-1 and TRBJ2-2; 7 bases fit TRBD2. Germline V gene data show CDR1 as SGHRS and CDR2 as YFSETQ. V trimming: 0 bases; J trimming: 6 bases; junction bases outside the gene matches: 5. This CDR3 comprises 15 residues. This CDR3 reads CASSLEVSGPGELFF. The CDR3 DNA reads as TGCGCCAGCAGCTTGGAAGTTAGCGGGCCCGGGGAGCTGTTTTTT.

This clonotype was seen more than once but under ten times. The chain joins TRBV3-1 to TRBJ1-1; tentative D call: TRBD1 (5 bases). Trimming pared 1 base from V and 8 bases from J, leaving 11 bases between. The germline V gene has CDR1 LGHDT and CDR2 YNNKEL (reference sequence). The CDR3 contains 13 residues. The CDR3 region has the DNA TGTGCCAGCAGCCAAGGATTTGGGGCAGAAGCTTTCTTT. Protein: CASSQGFGAEAFF.

The chain carries TRBV20-1 and TRBJ2-7; TRBD1 matches 10 bases. V shed 3 bases and J 2 bases; nucleotides not matched to a gene: 7. CDR1 DFQATT and CDR2 SNEGSKA come from the germline V gene (reference sequence). The CDR3 consists of 15 residues. The CDR3 nucleotides read TGCAGTGCTAGTACCCTGGGACAGGGGACCTACGAGCAGTACTTC. Amino acids: CSASTLGQGTYEQYF.

This clonotype appeared many times. This may stem from a read error, because a much larger clone lies one nucleotide away. The chain couples TRBV3-1 to TRBJ2-5; no clear D gene. V lost 5 bases and J 3 bases, leaving 4 bases between the germline ends. In germline, CDR1 is LGHDT, CDR2 YNNKEL (reference sequence). This CDR3 contains 11 residues. The CDR3 loop is CASSIEETQYF. The CDR3 DNA reads as TGTGCCAGCAGCATAGAAGAGACCCAGTACTTC.

CDR3 nucleotide sequence: TGTGCCTGGAGTATCGGACTAGCGGGAAGACCGTCGGCCGGGGAGCTGTTTTTT. This gives the protein CAWSIGLAGRPSAGELFF. The chain employs TRBV30 and TRBJ2-2; 12 bases map to TRBD2. The CDR3 has 18 residues. Germline CDR1 reads GTSNPN; CDR2 reads SVGIG (reference sequence). V lost 2 bases and J lost 6; bases outside the gene matches: 13.

This sequence joins TRBV28 and TRBJ1-2, with 9 bases identical to TRBD1. This CDR3 is 15 amino acids long. Germline values: CDR1 MDHEN, CDR2 SYDVKM. V was clipped by 5 bases and J by 3 bases; unmatched bases: 7. The CDR3 loop reads CASSTGTGIHYGYTF. Written as DNA, the CDR3 is TGTGCCAGCAGTACCGGGACAGGGATCCACTATGGCTACACCTTC.

As for this clonotype: A single base separates this from a much larger clone, so it may be a read error. The V and J genes are TRBV6-2 or TRBV6-3 and TRBJ2-6; TRBD1 matches 7 bases. Germline V CDR1 and CDR2: MNHEY, SVGEGT. This CDR3 has 15 residues. CDR3 protein: CASGGQHSRANVLTF. The CDR3 DNA follows: TGTGCCAGCGGGGGACAGCACTCTAGGGCCAACGTCCTGACTTTC.

Only one count was recorded for this clonotype. The chain carries TRBV15 and TRBJ2-2, with a tentative D call TRBD2 (6 bases). With 4 bases removed from V and 3 bases from J, the gap between germline ends came to 9 bases. CDR3 length: 14 amino acids. CDR1 and CDR2 from the germline V gene are LNHNV and YYDKDF (reference sequence). CDR3 in amino acids: CATSMGEDTGELFF. The CDR3 nucleotides are TGTGCCACCAGCATGGGGGAGGACACCGGGGAGCTGTTTTTT.

This clonotype was observed many times. The chain joins TRBV29-1 to TRBJ1-5; D possibly corresponds to TRBD1 (5 bases). The CDR3 totals 13 residues. Germline CDR1 SQVTM, CDR2 ANQGSEA. Trimming removed 5 bases at V and 3 bases at J, with 11 bases between. DNA for the CDR3: TGCAGCGTTCGGACATACGACAATCAGCCCCAGCATTTT. This gives the protein CSVRTYDNQPQHF.

This chain uses TRBV6-1 with TRBJ2-6; weak D call: TRBD2 (6 bases). V lost 7 bases to trimming and J lost 0 bases, with 22 bases between them. The CDR3 loop spans 19 amino acids. CDR1 and CDR2 from the germline V gene are MNHNS and SASEGT. The CDR3 nucleotides are TGTGCCAGCACCCCCCTGGCGGGAAGGGATCCCTCTGGGGCCAACGTCCTGACTTTC. Translation: CASTPLAGRDPSGANVLTF.

There are a few counts of this clonotype. J is TRBJ2-5 and V is TRBV7-6; 9 bases map to TRBD2. CDR1 is SGHVS, CDR2 FNYEAQ, per germline. The CDR3 has 15 residues. The ends lost 5 bases at V and 5 bases at J; junction bases unmatched: 9. The CDR3 protein is CASSRGTSFTETQYF. The CDR3 DNA follows: TGTGCCAGCAGCCGAGGGACTAGCTTTACGGAGACCCAGTACTTC.

J is TRBJ1-1 and V is TRBV7-9, with D uncertain. V dropped 2 bases and J dropped 6 bases, with 7 bases sitting between them. The CDR3 spans 12 residues. Germline V gene data show CDR1 as SEHNR and CDR2 as FQNEAQ (reference sequence). The CDR3 sequence is CASSLSLPEAFF. For the CDR3, the DNA is TGTGCCAGCAGCTTATCGTTGCCTGAAGCTTTCTTT.

CDR3 DNA: TGCAGTGTCGGACCCGGGACAGGGTACTACGAGCAGTACTTC. Amino acids: CSVGPGTGYYEQYF. The J gene is TRBJ2-7, the V gene TRBV20-1; 9 nucleotides line up with TRBD1. Losses at the gene ends were 7 bases for V and 3 bases for J; bases not matched to a gene: 10. This CDR3 spans 14 amino acids. Germline CDR1 is DFQATT and CDR2 is SNEGSKA (reference sequence).

Points on this clonotype: This could be a read error, since a much larger clone is one nucleotide away. V and J are TRBV18 and TRBJ2-7; possibly TRBD1 or TRBD2 for D (5 bases each). V lost 6 bases and J 6 bases, leaving 15 bases between the germline ends. The V gene's germline CDR1 is KGHSH and CDR2 LQKENI. The CDR3 totals 13 residues. This CDR3 is CASSPGRSCEQYF. CDR3 nucleotides: TGTGCCAGCTCGCCGGGACGGAGCTGCGAGCAGTACTTC.

J is TRBJ1-5 and V is TRBV27; TRBD1 matches at 7 bases. V lost 7 bases and J lost 6; bases outside the gene matches: 12. CDR1 and CDR2 (germline): MNHEY, SMNVEV (reference sequence). This CDR3 is 15 amino acids long. The CDR3 protein is CASKKTGAQGQPQHF. DNA of the CDR3: TGTGCCAGCAAGAAAACAGGGGCGCAGGGTCAGCCCCAGCATTTT.

The genes are TRBV14 and TRBJ1-2; 7 bases agree with TRBD1. The trim removed 4 bases at V and 3 bases at J, leaving 8 bases unmatched. The CDR3 totals 15 residues. Germline lookup yields CDR1 SGHDN and CDR2 FVKESK. The CDR3 spells CASSLRDSRHYGYTF. CDR3 sequence (DNA): TGTGCCAGCAGCCTCCGGGACAGCCGACACTATGGCTACACCTTC.

A note on this clonotype: The likely explanation is a read error, given a far larger clone one base away. V is TRBV6-2 or TRBV6-3 and J is TRBJ1-1; tentative D call: TRBD1 (6 bases). This CDR3 comprises 14 residues. Germline V gene data show CDR1 as MNHEY and CDR2 as SVGEGT. DNA of the CDR3: TGTACCAGCAGTGAGGAAAGGGGGTGGACTGAAGCTTTCTTT. It translates to CTSSEERGWTEAFF.

The sample holds many counts of this clonotype. J is TRBJ1-6 and V is TRBV2; the D is unclear. Germline CDR1 reads SNHLY; CDR2 reads FYNNEI. Trimming removed 5 bases from V and 3 bases from J, with 8 bases in between. The CDR3 totals 14 residues. The CDR3 reads CASSLPVYNSPLHF. Written as DNA, the CDR3 is TGTGCCAGCAGTCTGCCAGTCTATAATTCACCCCTCCACTTT.

This clonotype was found a few times. CDR3 sequence: CASSLGSSSGANVLTF. The CDR3 region has the DNA TGTGCCAGCAGCTTAGGCAGCAGCTCTGGGGCCAACGTCCTGACTTTC. J is TRBJ2-6 and V is TRBV5-4, with no clear D. CDR3 length equals 16 residues. Germline V gene sequence: CDR1 SGHNT, CDR2 YYREEE (reference sequence). Trimming took 2 bases from V and 0 from J, leaving 9 bases between them. Supplemented by reference TRBV5-4 and TRBJ2-6, the full variable domain reads ETGVTQSPTHLIKTRGQQVTLRCSSQSGHNTVSWYQQALGQGPQFIFQYYREEENGRGNFPPRFSGLQFPNYSSELNVNALELDDSALYLCASSLGSSSGANVLTFGAGSRLTVL.

Many counts were recorded for this clonotype. This rearrangement joins TRBV2 to TRBJ2-3, with TRBD2 matching 8 bases. The germline V gene encodes CDR1 SNHLY and CDR2 FYNNEI. CDR3 length: 14 residues. V was clipped by 3 bases and J by 5 bases; unmatched bases: 4. The CDR3 protein is CASSEVAGRDTQYF. The CDR3 DNA follows: TGTGCCAGCAGTGAGGTAGCGGGGAGAGATACGCAGTATTTT.

This clonotype was detected only a few times. The CDR3 DNA follows: TGCATCAAACCGGGGGAGGGGGGGCGACAGCCCCAGCATTTT. Protein sequence: CIKPGEGGRQPQHF. The chain is built from TRBV29-1 and TRBJ1-5; D possibly corresponds to TRBD1 (6 bases). The CDR3 is 14 residues long. The germline CDR1 and CDR2 sequences are SQVTM and ANQGSEA.

The chain links TRBV27 to TRBJ2-1; 15 bases align to TRBD2. This CDR3 has 17 amino acids. After removal of 4 bases from V and 6 bases from J, the junction contained 7 bases not matched to a gene. CDR1 MNHEY and CDR2 SMNVEV come from the germline V gene (reference sequence). Written as DNA, the CDR3 is TGTGCCAGCAGTTCCTGGACTAGCGGGAGGGAAAGCAATGAGCAGTTCTTC. Encoded protein: CASSSWTSGRESNEQFF.